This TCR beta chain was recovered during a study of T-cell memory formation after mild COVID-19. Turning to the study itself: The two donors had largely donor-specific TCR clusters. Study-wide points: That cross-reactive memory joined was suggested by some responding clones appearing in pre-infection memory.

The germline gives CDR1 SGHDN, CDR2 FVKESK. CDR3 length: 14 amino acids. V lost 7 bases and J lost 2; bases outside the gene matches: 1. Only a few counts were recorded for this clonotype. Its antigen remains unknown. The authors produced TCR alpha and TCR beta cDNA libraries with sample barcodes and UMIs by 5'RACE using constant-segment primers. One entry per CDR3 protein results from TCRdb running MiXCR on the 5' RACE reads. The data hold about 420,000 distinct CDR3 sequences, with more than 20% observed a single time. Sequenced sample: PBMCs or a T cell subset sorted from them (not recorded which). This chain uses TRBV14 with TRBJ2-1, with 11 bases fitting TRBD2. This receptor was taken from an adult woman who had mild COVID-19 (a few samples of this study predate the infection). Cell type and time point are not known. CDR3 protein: CASTSGRTYNEQFF. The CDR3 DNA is TGTGCCAGCACTAGCGGGAGGACCTACAATGAGCAGTTCTTC.